This TCR beta chain was recorded in a study of cytomegalovirus exposure and HLA in healthy donors. Overall study: Inside one of the first data releases sat 75 million to 100 million unique TCRs taken from HLA-typed donors. Genetic ancestry analysis placed approximately 79% of the 300 to 500 donors that were genotyped in the Caucasian-associated cluster.

About this clone itself: Its specificity is not known.

The CDR3 runs 14 residues. With 5 bases clipped from V and 0 bases from J, the junction kept 2 bases outside the gene matches. CDR1 LNHDA and CDR2 SQIVND come from the germline V gene (reference sequence). The PCR was carried out with 60 Vbeta primers and 13 Jbeta primers. Sequencing was performed with immunoSEQ multiplex PCR; in TCRdb, only in-frame clones are kept and a portion is missing. The profile covers 200,000 to 250,000 clones, with 70% to 85% appearing a single time and roughly 0.58% taken by the ten largest. Findings and caveats of the study: It was confirmed in vitro that a few of the CMV-associated chains were specific for CMV antigens. HLA alleles showed associations with some 15,000 TCR beta sequences in a later analysis, at a 0.05 false discovery rate.

This chain connects TRBV19 to TRBJ2-5; 8 bases line up with TRBD1. This clonotype originated in a woman aged 40 to 50 in good health and CMV-seronegative. The specimen was PBMCs. The CDR3 reads CASSWTGYQETQYF. The CDR3 nucleotides read TGTGCCAGTAGTTGGACAGGGTACCAAGAGACCCAGTACTTC.